The clone carrying this T cell receptor beta chain appeared many times. Its antigen is as yet unknown. This entry is derived from a study of Graves' ophthalmopathy and Graves' hyperthyroidism. Germline V gives CDR1 MGHDK, CDR2 SYGVNS. V lost 8 bases and J lost 2, with 18 bases in between. This CDR3 is 16 amino acids long. Overall study results and limits: In blood appeared most of the expanded thyroid clonotypes whose frequency exceeded 0.001.

Amplification targeted the TCR beta CDR3 regions, with RNA transcripts as the source material. Amplification began with first-round RT-PCR using HTBI primers, then second-round multiplex PCR was performed. Each CDR3 protein is one row after TCRdb ran MiXCR on the multiplex PCR reads. The sample shows a few hundred thousand distinct CDR3 sequences, around 20% of them seen only once. The material sequenced was peripheral blood. The source of this sequence is a woman under 30 with Graves' ophthalmopathy. This rearrangement joins TRBV25-1 to TRBJ2-2; no clear D. CDR3 nucleotide sequence: TGTGCCAGCCTTTCGGATTCGAGGATTAACACCGGGGAGCTGTTTTTT. Residues: CASLSDSRINTGELFF.